This T cell receptor beta chain was recorded in a study of T cell responses to AZD1222 COVID-19 vaccine. Between the trimmed V and J ends, which lost 4 bases and 4 bases, there was a span of 18 bases. CDR1 is SGHRS, CDR2 YFSETQ, per germline. The CDR3 has 15 residues. Measured with immunoSEQ multiplex PCR; TCRdb has only the in-frame clones, and not every one. This sample has over 110,000 clones, with roughly nine tenths found just once. In the case of this clone: Its matching antigen is unknown.

Study-wide results and limits: Baseline seropositivity characterized only a handful of AZD1222 recipients. Clonal diversity was possibly underestimated; the donors were predominantly white British and more often female. The repertoires were collected only after the peak T cell response.

The gene calls are TRBV5-1 and TRBJ2-7; TRBD1 might be the D (7 bases). The sample was peripheral blood, taken 28 days after the second AZD1222 dose. This TCR was recovered from an adult who received the AZD1222 COVID-19 vaccine. The CDR3 sequence is CASSRSPGGNYEQYF. CDR3 bases: TGCGCCAGCAGCAGATCACCAGGGGGGAATTACGAGCAGTACTTC.